The 18 T cell receptor beta chains listed next were all sequenced from one sample in a study of brain T cells in children with intractable seizures. Clones were sequenced by immunoSEQ multiplex PCR, and TCRdb holds only the in-frame ones, with some missing. Of hundreds of thousands of clones detected, 85% to 95% appear once; the ten largest clones hold about 5.8%. The time point is: blood from clinic visit 5 months post-surgery; TSC patient then seizure free. This material consisted of peripheral blood, taken 5 to 6 months after surgery. These receptors originate from a boy younger than two with tuberous sclerosis and intractable seizures.

CDR3 amino acids: CASSLVPAGVGNEQFF. CDR3 bases: TGTGCCAGCAGCTTAGTTCCAGCGGGAGTGGGAAATGAGCAGTTCTTC. The chain employs TRBV11-3 and TRBJ2-1; TRBD2 agrees at 8 bases. The J segment lost 7 bases and the V segment lost 1 base, leaving 9 bases of the junction unmatched. The CDR3 totals 16 residues. Germline V gene lookup returns CDR1 SGHNT and CDR2 YENEEA.

In its sample, this clone was seen a few times. The chain joins TRBV7-9 to TRBJ1-1, with D unresolved. The CDR3 is 13 residues long. The germline V gene encodes CDR1 SEHNR and CDR2 FQNEAQ (reference sequence). Trimming took 5 bases from V and 0 from J, leaving 7 bases between them. CDR3 nucleotides: TGTGCCAGCAGCCAGGAAATGAACACTGAAGCTTTCTTT. Protein: CASSQEMNTEAFF.

J is TRBJ1-4 and V is TRBV7-8; 7 positions match TRBD1. CDR3 length: 14 residues. With V trimmed by 1 base and J by 8 bases, 4 bases remained unmatched. Germline CDR1 reads SGHVS; CDR2 reads FQNEAQ. The CDR3 nucleotides read TGTGCCAGCAGCTTAGAACAGGGGTGGGAAAAACTGTTTTTT. Amino acid sequence: CASSLEQGWEKLFF.

J is TRBJ1-2 and V is TRBV11-2; perhaps TRBD1 as D (6 bases). Germline V gene data show CDR1 as SGHAT and CDR2 as FQNNGV. The V end lost 2 bases, the J end lost 7 bases, and 20 bases lay between the germline ends. The CDR3 totals 16 residues. The CDR3 sequence is CASSLRQVSVLGGYTF. The CDR3 region has the DNA TGTGCCAGCAGCTTAAGACAGGTTTCGGTGTTAGGTGGCTACACCTTC.

This chain joins TRBV2 and TRBJ2-7; maybe TRBD2 (6 bases). CDR1 and CDR2 from the germline V gene are SNHLY and FYNNEI. V was cut by 1 base and J by 0 bases, with 13 bases left in between. CDR3 length: 16 amino acids. The CDR3 spells CASSEVGSGHSYEQYF. The CDR3 DNA follows: TGTGCCAGCAGTGAAGTGGGTAGCGGCCACTCCTACGAGCAGTACTTC.

The chain combines TRBV11-3 with TRBJ2-1; the match to TRBD2 covers 13 bases. The CDR3 runs 18 residues. The V gene's germline CDR1 is SGHNT and CDR2 YENEEA. Trimming removed 5 bases from V and 7 bases from J; junction bases left unmatched: 14. CDR3 sequence: CASSVVPPRLAGGNEQFF. CDR3 nucleotides: TGTGCCAGCAGCGTAGTACCCCCACGACTAGCGGGAGGTAATGAGCAGTTCTTC.

The chain uses TRBV3-1 (or the pseudogene TRBV3-2) and TRBJ2-5; 8 positions agree with TRBD1. The V segment lost 0 bases and the J segment 5 bases; nucleotides outside the gene matches: 8. The CDR3 totals 16 residues. Looked up from germline, CDR1 is LGHDT and CDR2 is YNNKEL (reference sequence). Here the CDR3 DNA reads TGTGCCAGCAGCCAAGATGCAGGGGGCAGGTGGGAGACCCAGTACTTC. Its protein is CASSQDAGGRWETQYF.

The chain is built from TRBV11-2 and TRBJ2-5; the D gene is possibly TRBD2 (6 bases). Germline V gene sequence: CDR1 SGHAT, CDR2 FQNNGV. There are 14 residues in the CDR3. V was shortened by 3 bases and J by 2 bases, with 10 bases between the two germline ends. This CDR3 is CASSFPSAQETQYF. CDR3 bases: TGTGCCAGCAGCTTTCCTAGCGCTCAAGAGACCCAGTACTTC.

V gene TRBV10-3 combines with J gene TRBJ2-1, with 7 positions matching TRBD2. J lost 5 bases, V lost 6 bases, and 4 bases had no gene match. Germline-derived CDR1 and CDR2 are ENHRY and SYGVKD. The CDR3 sequence is 13 residues long. CDR3 loop: CAISVAGDNEQFF. The CDR3 DNA sequence: TGTGCCATCAGCGTGGCGGGGGACAATGAGCAGTTCTTC.

V usage is TRBV11-3 and J usage is TRBJ2-5; D is uncertain. This CDR3 is built from 14 residues. Germline CDR1 is SGHNT and CDR2 is YENEEA. Trimming shortened V by 1 base and J by 7 bases, and 13 bases separated the two germline ends. The CDR3 nucleotides are TGTGCCAGCAGCTTAGGTTCTGTCTTCACGACCCAGTACTTC. It specifies CASSLGSVFTTQYF. The entire variable domain, with the rest obtained from reference TRBV11-3 and TRBJ2-5, is as follows: EAGVVQSPRYKIIEKKQPVAFWCNPISGHNTLYWYLQNLGQGPELLIRYENEEAVDDSQLPKDRFSAERLKGVDSTLKIQPAELGDSAVYLCASSLGSVFTTQYFGPGTRLLVL.

V and J are TRBV19 and TRBJ2-5, with a possible D match to TRBD1 (5 bases). The CDR3 has 12 amino acids. Looked up from germline, CDR1 is LNHDA and CDR2 is SQIVND (reference sequence). Deletions cut 10 bases from V and 5 bases from J, with 14 bases between. CDR3 coding DNA: TGTGCCACCACTGGGCCAGGGGAGACCCAGTACTTC. Translated: CATTGPGETQYF.

This sequence joins TRBV7-3 and TRBJ2-1; D remains ambiguous. The V gene's germline CDR1 is SGHTA and CDR2 FQGTGA. V lost 0 bases, J lost 5 bases, and 11 bases lay in between. CDR3 length: 15 amino acids. In DNA, the CDR3 is TGTGCCAGCAGCTTAACGAGGCAGGAGAACAATGAGCAGTTCTTC. It is translated as CASSLTRQENNEQFF.

V gene TRBV28 combines with J gene TRBJ2-4; TRBD1 matches 9 bases. The CDR3 contains 17 residues. Germline CDR1 and CDR2: MDHEN and SYDVKM. The trim removed 5 bases at V and 7 bases at J, leaving 15 bases unmatched. The CDR3 nucleotides are TGTGCCAGCAGTCTCCCCCGGCCGGGACAGGGAGGGAACATTCAGTACTTC. It is translated as CASSLPRPGQGGNIQYF.

The chain uses TRBV7-8 and TRBJ2-3; 13 bases match TRBD2. Per germline, CDR1 SGHVS and CDR2 FQNEAQ. V shed 2 bases, J shed 3 bases, and the junction held 5 bases outside the gene matches. The CDR3 has 17 residues. Written as DNA, the CDR3 is TGTGCCAGCAGCTTAAGGGGACTAGCGGGGTATACAGATACGCAGTATTTT. Its translation: CASSLRGLAGYTDTQYF. The full variable domain, with the rest looked up from reference TRBV7-8 and TRBJ2-3, is GAGVSQSPRYKVAKRGQDVALRCDPISGHVSLFWYQQALGQGPEFLTYFQNEAQLDKSGLPSDRFFAERPEGSVSTLKIQRTQQEDSAVYLCASSLRGLAGYTDTQYFGPGTRLTVL.

The chain carries TRBV11-3 and TRBJ1-1; TRBD1 might be the D (5 bases). There are 13 residues in the CDR3. The germline CDR1 and CDR2 sequences are SGHNT and YENEEA. The germline V and J ends were trimmed by 2 bases and 11 bases, with 15 bases remaining between them. In nucleotides, the CDR3 is TGTGCCAGCAGCTTACGGGGGAAAATAGTGGCTTTCTTT. Encoded protein: CASSLRGKIVAFF.

The V call is TRBV7-6, the J call TRBJ2-3, with D possibly being TRBD2 (5 bases). The CDR3 extends over 15 amino acids. The V end lost 5 bases, the J end lost 0 bases, and 12 bases lay between the germline ends. CDR1 and CDR2 from the germline V gene are SGHVS and FNYEAQ. The CDR3, as DNA: TGTGCCAGCAGCCAAGATGGCGGGAGCACAGATACGCAGTATTTT. It encodes CASSQDGGSTDTQYF.

The chain employs TRBV5-4 and TRBJ2-3; 9 bases match TRBD2. CDR1 is SGHNT and CDR2 is YYREEE in the germline V gene (reference sequence). V lost 2 bases, J lost 4 bases, and 5 bases stayed unmatched. The CDR3 runs to 15 residues. This CDR3 reads CASSLAGGGADTQYF. The CDR3 nucleotides read TGTGCCAGCAGCTTAGCGGGAGGAGGGGCAGATACGCAGTATTTT.

There are a few counts of this clone. The chain uses TRBV14 and TRBJ2-5; 10 bases are a match to TRBD2. With 4 bases clipped from V and 5 bases from J, the junction kept 7 bases outside the gene matches. Germline V gene lookup returns CDR1 SGHDN and CDR2 FVKESK. This CDR3 comprises 15 residues. CDR3 in amino acids: CASSPTTSGRETQYF. DNA for the CDR3: TGTGCCAGCAGCCCGACGACTAGCGGGCGGGAGACCCAGTACTTC. Filled out from reference TRBV14 and TRBJ2-5, the complete variable domain reads EAGVTQFPSHSVIEKGQTVTLRCDPISGHDNLYWYRRVMGKEIKFLLHFVKESKQDESGMPNNRFLAERTGGTYSTLKVQPAELEDSGVYFCASSPTTSGRETQYFGPGTRLLVL.